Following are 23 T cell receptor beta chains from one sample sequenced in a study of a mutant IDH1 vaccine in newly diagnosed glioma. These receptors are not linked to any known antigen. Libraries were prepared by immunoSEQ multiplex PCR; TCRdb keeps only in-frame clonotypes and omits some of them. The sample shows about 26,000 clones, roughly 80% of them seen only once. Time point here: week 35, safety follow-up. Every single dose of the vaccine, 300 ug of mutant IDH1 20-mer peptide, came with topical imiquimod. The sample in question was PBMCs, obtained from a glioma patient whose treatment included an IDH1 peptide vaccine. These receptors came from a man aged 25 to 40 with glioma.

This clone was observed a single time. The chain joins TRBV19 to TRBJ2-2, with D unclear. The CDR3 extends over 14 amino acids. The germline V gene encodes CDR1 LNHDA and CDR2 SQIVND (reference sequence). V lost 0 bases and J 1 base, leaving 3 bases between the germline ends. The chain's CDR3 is CASSIDGNTGELFF. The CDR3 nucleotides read TGTGCCAGTAGTATAGACGGGAACACCGGGGAGCTGTTTTTT.

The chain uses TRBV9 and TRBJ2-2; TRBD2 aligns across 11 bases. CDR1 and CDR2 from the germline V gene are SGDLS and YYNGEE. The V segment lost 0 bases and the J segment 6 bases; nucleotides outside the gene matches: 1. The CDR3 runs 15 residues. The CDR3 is CASSVVAGGPGELFF. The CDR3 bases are TGTGCCAGCAGCGTAGTAGCGGGGGGGCCCGGGGAGCTGTTTTTT. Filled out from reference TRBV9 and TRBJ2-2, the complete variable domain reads DSGVTQTPKHLITATGQRVTLRCSPRSGDLSVYWYQQSLDQGLQFLIQYYNGEERAKGNILERFSAQQFPDLHSELNLSSLELGDSALYFCASSVVAGGPGELFFGEGSRLTVL.

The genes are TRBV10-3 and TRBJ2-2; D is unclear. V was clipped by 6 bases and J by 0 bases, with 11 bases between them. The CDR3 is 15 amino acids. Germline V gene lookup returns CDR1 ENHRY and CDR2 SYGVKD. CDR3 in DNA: TGTGCCATCAGCGCCCAAGGGACGAACACCGGGGAGCTGTTTTTT. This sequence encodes CAISAQGTNTGELFF.

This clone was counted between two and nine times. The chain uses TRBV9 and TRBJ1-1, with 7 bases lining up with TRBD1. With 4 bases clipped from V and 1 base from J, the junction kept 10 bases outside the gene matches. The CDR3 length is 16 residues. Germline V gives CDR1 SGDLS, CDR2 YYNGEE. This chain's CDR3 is CASSQTGRTGNTEAFF. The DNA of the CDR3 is TGTGCCAGCAGCCAGACAGGGAGGACTGGGAACACTGAAGCTTTCTTT. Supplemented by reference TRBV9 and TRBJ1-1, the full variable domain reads DSGVTQTPKHLITATGQRVTLRCSPRSGDLSVYWYQQSLDQGLQFLIQYYNGEERAKGNILERFSAQQFPDLHSELNLSSLELGDSALYFCASSQTGRTGNTEAFFGQGTRLTVV.

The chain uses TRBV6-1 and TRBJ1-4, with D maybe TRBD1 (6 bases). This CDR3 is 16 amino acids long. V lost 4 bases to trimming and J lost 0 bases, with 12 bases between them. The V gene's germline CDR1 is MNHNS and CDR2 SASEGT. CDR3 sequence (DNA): TGTGCCAGCAGTGCTCCGAACAGGGCAACTAATGAAAAACTGTTTTTT. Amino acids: CASSAPNRATNEKLFF.

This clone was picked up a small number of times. The CDR3 region has the DNA TGTGCCAGCAGCCAACAGGGGGTCAAAAACATTCAGTACTTC. Translation gives CASSQQGVKNIQYF. The chain recombines TRBV7-9 with TRBJ2-4; 8 positions match TRBD1. V lost 5 bases to trimming and J lost 3 bases; unmatched junction nucleotides: 3. This CDR3 is built from 14 residues. Germline values: CDR1 SEHNR, CDR2 FQNEAQ (reference sequence).

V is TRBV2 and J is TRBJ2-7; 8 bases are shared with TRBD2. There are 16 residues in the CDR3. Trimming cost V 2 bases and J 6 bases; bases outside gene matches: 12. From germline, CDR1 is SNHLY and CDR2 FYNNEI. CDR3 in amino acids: CASSEFSGTRSGEQYF. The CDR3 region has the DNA TGTGCCAGCAGTGAATTCTCCGGGACTAGATCCGGCGAGCAGTACTTC.

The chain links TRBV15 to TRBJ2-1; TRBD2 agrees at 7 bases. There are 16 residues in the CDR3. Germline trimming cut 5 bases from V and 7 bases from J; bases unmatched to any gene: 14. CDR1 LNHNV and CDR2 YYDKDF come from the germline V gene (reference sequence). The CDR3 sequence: CATSRRPGTKRNEQFF. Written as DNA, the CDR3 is TGTGCCACCAGCCGCAGGCCCGGGACTAAACGGAATGAGCAGTTCTTC.

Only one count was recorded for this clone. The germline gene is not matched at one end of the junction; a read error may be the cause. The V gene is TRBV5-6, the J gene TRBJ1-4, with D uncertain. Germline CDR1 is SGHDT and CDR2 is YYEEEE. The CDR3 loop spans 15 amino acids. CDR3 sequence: CASSLDDGTNEKLFF. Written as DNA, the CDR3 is TGTGCCAGCAGCTTGGATGACGGTACTAACGAAAAACTGTTTTTT.

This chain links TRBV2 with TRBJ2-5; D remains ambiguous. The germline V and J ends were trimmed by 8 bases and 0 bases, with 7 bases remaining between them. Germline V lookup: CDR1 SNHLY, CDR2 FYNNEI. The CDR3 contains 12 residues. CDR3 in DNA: TGTGCCAGCGAACGGGACCAAGAGACCCAGTACTTC. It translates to CASERDQETQYF.

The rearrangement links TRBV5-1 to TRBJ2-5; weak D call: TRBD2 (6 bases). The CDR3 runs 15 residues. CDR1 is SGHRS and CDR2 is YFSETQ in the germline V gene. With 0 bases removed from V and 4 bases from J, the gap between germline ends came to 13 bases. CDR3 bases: TGCGCCAGCAGCTTGGCCGGGGGTATGAGAGAGACCCAGTACTTC. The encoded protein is CASSLAGGMRETQYF.

The CDR3 bases are TGCGCCAGCAGCCCCGGACTAGCGGGAGTAAGAACCGGGGAGCTGTTTTTT. It specifies CASSPGLAGVRTGELFF. V usage is TRBV4-1 and J usage is TRBJ2-2; 13 bases line up with TRBD2. Germline assignment: CDR1 MGHRA and CDR2 YSYEKL. This CDR3 spans 17 amino acids. Germline trimming cut 4 bases from V and 5 bases from J; bases unmatched to any gene: 7.

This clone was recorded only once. Here the CDR3 reads CASSLAPSSYEQYF. The CDR3 bases are TGCGCCAGCAGCTTGGCCCCTAGCTCCTACGAGCAGTACTTC. The gene calls are TRBV5-1 and TRBJ2-7; D unresolved. Trimming removed 0 bases at V and 0 bases at J, with 7 bases between. CDR1 and CDR2 (germline): SGHRS, YFSETQ. The CDR3 sequence is 14 residues long.

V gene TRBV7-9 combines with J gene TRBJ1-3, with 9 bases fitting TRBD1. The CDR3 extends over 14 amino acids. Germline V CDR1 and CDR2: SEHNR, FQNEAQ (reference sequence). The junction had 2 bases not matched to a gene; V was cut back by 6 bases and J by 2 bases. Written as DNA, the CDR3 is TGTGCCAGCAGGAGGGACAGGGCTGGAAACACCATATATTTT. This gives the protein CASRRDRAGNTIYF.

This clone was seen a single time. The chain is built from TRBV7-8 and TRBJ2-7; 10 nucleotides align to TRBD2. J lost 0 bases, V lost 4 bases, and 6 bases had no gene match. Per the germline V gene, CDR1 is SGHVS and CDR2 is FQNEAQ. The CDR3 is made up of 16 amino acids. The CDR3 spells CASSSGLAESSYEQYF. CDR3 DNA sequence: TGTGCCAGCAGCTCCGGACTAGCGGAGAGCTCCTACGAGCAGTACTTC. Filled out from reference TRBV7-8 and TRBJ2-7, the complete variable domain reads GAGVSQSPRYKVAKRGQDVALRCDPISGHVSLFWYQQALGQGPEFLTYFQNEAQLDKSGLPSDRFFAERPEGSVSTLKIQRTQQEDSAVYLCASSSGLAESSYEQYFGPGTRLTVT.

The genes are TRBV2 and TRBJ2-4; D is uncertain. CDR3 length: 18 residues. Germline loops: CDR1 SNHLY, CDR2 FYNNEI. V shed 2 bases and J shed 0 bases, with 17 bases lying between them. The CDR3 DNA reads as TGTGCCAGCAGTGAATCACCCTCTTATTCTTTAGCCAAAAACATTCAGTACTTC. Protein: CASSESPSYSLAKNIQYF.

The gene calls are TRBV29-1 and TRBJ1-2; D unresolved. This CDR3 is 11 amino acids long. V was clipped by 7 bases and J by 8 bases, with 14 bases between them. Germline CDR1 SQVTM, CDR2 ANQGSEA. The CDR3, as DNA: TGCAGCGCTTCGCCTCTGAGAGGCTACACCTTC. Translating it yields CSASPLRGYTF.

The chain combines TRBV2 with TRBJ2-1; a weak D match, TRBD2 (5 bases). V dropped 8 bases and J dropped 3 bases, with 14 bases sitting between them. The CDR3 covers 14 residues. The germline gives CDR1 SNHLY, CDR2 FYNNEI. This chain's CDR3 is CASATIRGYNEQFF. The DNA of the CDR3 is TGTGCCAGCGCCACCATCCGGGGCTACAATGAGCAGTTCTTC.

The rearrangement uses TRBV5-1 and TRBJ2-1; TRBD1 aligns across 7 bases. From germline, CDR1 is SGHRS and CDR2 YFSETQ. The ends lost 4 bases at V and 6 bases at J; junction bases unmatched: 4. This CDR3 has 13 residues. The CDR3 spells CASSTGVGNEQFF. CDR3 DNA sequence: TGCGCCAGCAGCACAGGGGTGGGCAATGAGCAGTTCTTC.

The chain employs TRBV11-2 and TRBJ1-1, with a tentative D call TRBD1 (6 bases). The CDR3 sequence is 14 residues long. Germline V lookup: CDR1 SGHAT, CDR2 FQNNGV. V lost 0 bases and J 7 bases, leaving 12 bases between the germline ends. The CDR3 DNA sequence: TGTGCCAGCAGCTTAGACCCAGGGGCTGGTGAAGCTTTCTTT. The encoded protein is CASSLDPGAGEAFF.

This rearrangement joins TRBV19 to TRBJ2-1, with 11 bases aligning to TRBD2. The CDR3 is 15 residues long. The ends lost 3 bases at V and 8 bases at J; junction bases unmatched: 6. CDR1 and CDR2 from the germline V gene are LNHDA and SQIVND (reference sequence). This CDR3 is CASSITSGRFYEQFF. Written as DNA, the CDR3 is TGTGCCAGTAGTATTACTAGCGGGAGATTCTATGAGCAGTTCTTC.

The CDR3 spells CASSRDTRETQYF. CDR3 in DNA: TGTGCCAGCAGCCGGGACACTAGGGAGACCCAGTACTTC. The chain recombines TRBV7-6 with TRBJ2-5, with a tentative D call TRBD1 (6 bases). Germline lookup yields CDR1 SGHVS and CDR2 FNYEAQ. V was pared by 5 bases and J by 5 bases, with 12 bases between. The CDR3 has 13 amino acids.

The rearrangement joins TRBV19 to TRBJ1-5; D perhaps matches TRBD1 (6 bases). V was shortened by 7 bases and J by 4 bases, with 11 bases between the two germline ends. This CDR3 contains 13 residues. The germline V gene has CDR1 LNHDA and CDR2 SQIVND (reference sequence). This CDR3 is CASIQDRNQPQHF. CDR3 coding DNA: TGTGCCAGTATCCAGGACAGAAATCAGCCCCAGCATTTT.